This T cell receptor beta chain was captured in a study of memory CD4+ T cells and cytomegalovirus serostatus. Study observations and caveats: The CMV-associated TCR signature appears largely within the CD4+ memory repertoire.

Assay: immunoSEQ multiplex PCR; the TCRdb copy retains only in-frame clones and omits some. The sample lists about 42,000 clones; roughly three quarters were seen once. This CDR3 has 16 amino acids. Germline-derived CDR1 and CDR2 are WNHNN and SYGVQD (reference sequence). The V end was cut by 3 bases, the J end by 7 bases, with 21 bases between. As to this clone: As yet, its antigen is unknown.

The sort gate was single viable CD3+CD4+CD8-CD45RO+ cells for memory CD4+ T cells. The TCR sequence derives from an adult in good health and CMV-seronegative. Source material: memory CD4+ T cells from blood. The V and J genes are TRBV10-1 and TRBJ1-1; D is ambiguous. CDR3 protein: CASSESPRTGFFEAFF. In DNA, the CDR3 is TGCGCCAGCAGTGAATCCCCCCGGACGGGGTTTTTTGAAGCTTTCTTT.